One and the same sample provided the 14 T cell receptor beta chains below, sequenced in a study of somatic mutations in cytotoxic T cells in rheumatoid arthritis. The method was immunoSEQ multiplex PCR; TCRdb's version includes in-frame clones alone and lacks a portion of them. In the table there are over 20,000 clones, roughly 87% of which are singletons. The material sequenced was CD8+ T cells sorted from blood. These receptors all stem from a man aged 50 or older in good health.

Only a few counts were recorded for this clone. V usage is TRBV5-1 and J usage is TRBJ2-1, with 8 bases fitting TRBD2. Germline V gene sequence: CDR1 SGHRS, CDR2 YFSETQ. V lost 6 bases to trimming and J lost 0 bases; unmatched junction nucleotides: 8. This CDR3 is 16 amino acids long. This CDR3 is CASTIGLAGSYNEQFF. In DNA, the CDR3 is TGCGCCAGCACCATTGGGCTAGCGGGCTCCTACAATGAGCAGTTCTTC.

This rearrangement joins TRBV14 to TRBJ1-2, with 7 bases that match TRBD1. Losses at the gene ends were 3 bases for V and 1 base for J; bases not matched to a gene: 5. Germline V gene lookup returns CDR1 SGHDN and CDR2 FVKESK. This CDR3 spans 15 amino acids. CDR3 amino acids: CASSHDRAFNYGYTF. As DNA, the CDR3 is TGTGCCAGCAGCCATGACAGGGCTTTTAACTATGGCTACACCTTC.

V gene TRBV2 combines with J gene TRBJ1-3; 7 nucleotides align to TRBD1. J lost 8 bases, V lost 4 bases, and 11 bases had no gene match. The CDR3 contains 15 residues. Germline loops: CDR1 SNHLY, CDR2 FYNNEI. The CDR3 sequence is CASSAGTEFEDTIYF. Written as DNA, the CDR3 is TGTGCCAGCAGTGCCGGGACAGAGTTTGAAGACACCATATATTTT. The whole variable domain, filled in from reference TRBV2 and TRBJ1-3, reads EPEVTQTPSHQVTQMGQEVILRCVPISNHLYFYWYRQILGQKVEFLVSFYNNEISEKSEIFDDQFSVERPDGSNFTLKIRSTKLEDSAMYFCASSAGTEFEDTIYFGEGSWLTVV.

The J gene is TRBJ1-2, the V gene TRBV11-3; 8 bases map to TRBD1. The trim removed 5 bases at V and 8 bases at J, leaving 13 bases unmatched. The CDR3 has 15 amino acids. Germline-derived CDR1 and CDR2 are SGHNT and YENEEA. CDR3 protein: CASSPDRGGLRGYTF. The CDR3 coding sequence is TGTGCCAGCAGCCCCGACAGGGGCGGTTTGAGAGGCTACACCTTC.

Concerning this clone itself: Other DNA sequences of this sample code for an identical CDR3. The chain combines TRBV2 with TRBJ2-7; 9 nucleotides align to TRBD2. V was clipped by 5 bases and J by 0 bases; unmatched bases: 2. In germline, CDR1 is SNHLY, CDR2 FYNNEI. This CDR3 contains 14 residues. The CDR3 nucleotides are TGTGCCAGCAGTAGCGGGAGGACCTCCTACGAGCAGTACTTC. This codes for CASSSGRTSYEQYF.

This rearrangement joins TRBV18 to TRBJ1-1; maybe TRBD1 (6 bases). Germline V gene data show CDR1 as KGHSH and CDR2 as LQKENI. The CDR3 sequence is 15 residues long. V lost 5 bases and J lost 2, with 15 bases in between. CDR3 region: CASSWGAGPNTEAFF. DNA for the CDR3: TGTGCCAGCTCATGGGGGGCAGGACCAAACACTGAAGCTTTCTTT.

This clone was counted only a few times. V and J are TRBV19 and TRBJ2-1, with 7 bases matching TRBD2. Germline CDR1 reads LNHDA; CDR2 reads SQIVND (reference sequence). With V trimmed by 5 bases and J by 4 bases, 8 bases remained unmatched. The CDR3 sequence is 15 residues long. CDR3 protein: CASSASGANYNEQFF. Written as DNA, the CDR3 is TGTGCCAGTAGTGCTAGCGGAGCCAATTACAATGAGCAGTTCTTC.

This chain joins TRBV10-3 and TRBJ1-3; D is perhaps TRBD1 (5 bases). Trimming stripped 4 bases from V and 2 bases from J, with 21 bases between. The V gene's germline CDR1 is ENHRY and CDR2 SYGVKD. The CDR3 extends over 18 amino acids. CDR3 DNA: TGTGCCATCAGTGGGCCACCCGGGGCCAGTCGGACTGGAAACACCATATATTTT. Protein sequence: CAISGPPGASRTGNTIYF.

The chain recombines TRBV28 with TRBJ2-5; D is unresolved. This CDR3 is 14 amino acids long. Deletions cut 3 bases from V and 5 bases from J, with 13 bases between. From germline, CDR1 is MDHEN and CDR2 SYDVKM. The CDR3 spells CASSFLRQVETQYF. Here the CDR3 DNA reads TGTGCCAGCAGTTTTCTACGGCAAGTGGAGACCCAGTACTTC.

The genes are TRBV27 and TRBJ2-7; 7 nucleotides align to TRBD2. V shed 8 bases, J shed 3 bases, and the junction held 1 base outside the gene matches. CDR3 length equals 11 residues. Germline V CDR1 and CDR2: MNHEY, SMNVEV (reference sequence). CDR3 region: CASGGGYEQYF. In DNA, the CDR3 is TGTGCCAGCGGGGGGGGCTACGAGCAGTACTTC.

This chain uses TRBV9 with TRBJ1-3; TRBD1 agrees at 7 bases. From germline, CDR1 is SGDLS and CDR2 YYNGEE. V dropped 4 bases and J dropped 3; count of bases not matched to a gene: 10. The CDR3 has 16 residues. CDR3 residues: CASSLRQGMFGNTIYF. The CDR3 DNA sequence: TGTGCCAGCAGCTTACGACAGGGAATGTTTGGAAACACCATATATTTT.

The CDR3 bases are TGTGCTAGTGGTCCAGACGGACAGGGGAATCAGCCCCAGCATTTT. Translating gives CASGPDGQGNQPQHF. The chain combines TRBV12-5 with TRBJ1-5; 9 positions match TRBD1. Unmatched junction bases numbered 6, after V lost 5 bases and J lost 4 bases. Germline-derived CDR1 and CDR2 are LGHNT and FRNRAP. This CDR3 has 15 amino acids.

V and J are TRBV10-2 and TRBJ1-1; 7 nucleotides line up with TRBD1. The germline V gene has CDR1 WSHSY and CDR2 SAAADI. After removal of 4 bases from V and 1 base from J, the junction contained 12 bases not matched to a gene. CDR3 length: 17 residues. CDR3 region: CASSGRFGQATNTEAFF. The CDR3, as DNA: TGCGCCAGCAGTGGAAGGTTTGGACAGGCAACGAACACTGAAGCTTTCTTT.

The rearrangement links TRBV11-3 to TRBJ2-4; 7 nucleotides agree with TRBD1. V lost 2 bases and J lost 4; bases outside the gene matches: 11. The V gene's germline CDR1 is SGHNT and CDR2 YENEEA. The CDR3 runs to 17 residues. CDR3 in DNA: TGTGCCAGCAGCTTACGCCCCCGGGACAGAGATAAAAACATTCAGTACTTC. Protein: CASSLRPRDRDKNIQYF. The full variable domain, in which reference TRBV11-3 and TRBJ2-4 provide the parts outside the CDR3, is EAGVVQSPRYKIIEKKQPVAFWCNPISGHNTLYWYLQNLGQGPELLIRYENEEAVDDSQLPKDRFSAERLKGVDSTLKIQPAELGDSAVYLCASSLRPRDRDKNIQYFGAGTRLSVL.